Below are 5 T cell receptor beta chains sequenced from a single sample in a study of T-cell memory formation after mild COVID-19. One entry per CDR3 protein, called by TCRdb with MiXCR from the 5' RACE reads. The table includes around 200,000 distinct CDR3 sequences, over 9% detected once. Material: PBMCs or a T cell subset sorted from them (not recorded which). The source of these receptors is a man between 18 and 35 years old who had mild COVID-19 (a few samples of this study predate the infection). Cell type and time point are not known.

This clonotype was picked up many times. The V call is TRBV20-1, the J call TRBJ2-1; a possible D gene is TRBD1 (6 bases). V was trimmed by 1 base and J by 0 bases, leaving 13 bases between them. CDR1 and CDR2 (germline): DFQATT, SNEGSKA (reference sequence). The CDR3 runs 16 residues. For the CDR3, the DNA is TGCAGTGCTAGAGGCACAGGGCACCACTCCTACAATGAGCAGTTCTTC. It yields the protein CSARGTGHHSYNEQFF.

The chain carries TRBV7-6 and TRBJ2-5, with 7 bases fitting TRBD2. After removal of 4 bases from V and 7 bases from J, the junction contained 15 bases not matched to a gene. The germline V gene encodes CDR1 SGHVS and CDR2 FNYEAQ. This CDR3 is built from 16 residues. The CDR3 spells CASSSVGSGQRGTQYF. The CDR3 DNA follows: TGTGCCAGCAGCTCCGTCGGCTCAGGCCAGCGGGGGACCCAGTACTTC.

Many counts were recorded for this clonotype. The chain recombines TRBV7-9 with TRBJ2-3; D might be TRBD1 (6 bases). Germline values: CDR1 SEHNR, CDR2 FQNEAQ (reference sequence). The V end lost 6 bases, the J end lost 4 bases, and 20 bases lay between the germline ends. CDR3 length: 16 amino acids. The CDR3 protein is CASRAKRQGNADTQYF. CDR3 in DNA: TGTGCCAGCAGGGCGAAAAGGCAGGGGAATGCAGATACGCAGTATTTT.

This chain links TRBV5-6 with TRBJ2-7; TRBD2 might be the D (5 bases). Germline values: CDR1 SGHDT, CDR2 YYEEEE. This CDR3 contains 12 residues. The V and J ends lost 4 bases and 0 bases respectively, with 5 bases between them. The CDR3 protein is CASSRGSYEQYF. DNA for the CDR3: TGTGCCAGCAGCCGGGGCTCCTACGAGCAGTACTTC.

The chain is built from TRBV6-2 or TRBV6-3 and TRBJ2-7; possibly TRBD2 for D (6 bases). V lost 6 bases and J lost 6, with 15 bases in between. CDR1 and CDR2 (germline): MNHEY, SVGEGT. The CDR3 is made up of 13 amino acids. The CDR3 sequence: CASSPRRGSEQYV. As DNA, the CDR3 is TGTGCCAGCAGCCCTCGACGGGGGAGCGAGCAGTACGTC.